This entry lists 25 T cell receptor beta chains sequenced from one sample in a study of human T cells and chemical hapten exposure. TCRdb used MiXCR to reprocess the RACE reads, holding one entry per CDR3 protein. The sample holds some 200,000 distinct CDR3 sequences; about 22% are singletons and the top ten take about 6.7%. Time point given: patch test 1, 2 weeks after DPC sensitization. Stated treatment: therapeutic diphenylcyclopropenone sensitization with weekly scalp DPC. This specimen was whole blood, taken in connection with sensitization to the hapten diphenylcyclopropenone (DPC). Receptors originate from a woman in her forties or fifties with alopecia areata. Some clones in this sample may be carry-over from other donors' samples.

The table lists this clonotype with a count of one. V gene TRBV24-1 combines with J gene TRBJ2-3; TRBD2 agrees at 15 bases. The V gene end was trimmed by 3 bases and the J gene end by 0 bases; junction bases not matched to a gene: 3. The CDR3 spans 18 residues. Per the germline V gene, CDR1 is KGHDR and CDR2 is SFDVKD. The CDR3 here is CATSDAGLAGGSTDTQYF. The CDR3 DNA reads as TGTGCCACCAGTGATGCGGGACTAGCGGGAGGTAGCACAGATACGCAGTATTTT.

This clonotype occurred many times. The CDR3 loop is CASSLSPGTPGEQYF. The DNA of the CDR3 is TGTGCCAGCAGTTTAAGTCCAGGGACTCCTGGCGAGCAGTACTTC. The chain employs TRBV28 and TRBJ2-7, with a possible D match to TRBD2 (6 bases). CDR3 length: 15 residues. CDR1 and CDR2 (germline): MDHEN, SYDVKM. Trimming removed 2 bases at V and 6 bases at J, with 17 bases between.

In this sample, this clonotype turned up many times. The chain has TRBV2 and TRBJ2-1; 7 bases are a match to TRBD1. CDR1 is SNHLY and CDR2 is FYNNEI in the germline V gene. Trimming cost V 10 bases and J 1 base; bases outside gene matches: 7. CDR3 length: 14 residues. The CDR3 DNA reads TGTGCCACTACCCCCAGGGGGTCCTACAATGAGCAGTTCTTC. The encoded protein is CATTPRGSYNEQFF.

CDR3 DNA sequence: TGTGCCAGCAGTACGGGGACAGTCATCTCCTACGAGCAGTACTTC. Amino acids: CASSTGTVISYEQYF. The chain uses TRBV27 and TRBJ2-7, with 7 bases identical to TRBD1. The germline V gene encodes CDR1 MNHEY and CDR2 SMNVEV (reference sequence). The CDR3 consists of 15 residues. The trim removed 5 bases at V and 0 bases at J, leaving 7 bases unmatched.

This clonotype showed up just a few times. The chain combines TRBV3-1 with TRBJ1-1, with a weak D call TRBD1 (6 bases). V was shortened by 4 bases and J by 1 base, with 16 bases between the two germline ends. The CDR3 has 16 amino acids. CDR1 LGHDT and CDR2 YNNKEL come from the germline V gene (reference sequence). CDR3 region: CASSLRGAGANTEAFF. CDR3 in DNA: TGTGCCAGCAGCCTCAGAGGGGCAGGGGCGAACACTGAAGCTTTCTTT.

CDR3 in amino acids: CASSPRTGGNTEAFF. The CDR3 DNA sequence: TGCGCCAGCAGCCCCCGGACAGGGGGGAACACTGAAGCTTTCTTT. The V gene is TRBV5-1, the J gene TRBJ1-1, with 10 bases aligning to TRBD1. V lost 4 bases to trimming and J lost 1 base; unmatched junction nucleotides: 4. The V gene's germline CDR1 is SGHRS and CDR2 YFSETQ. This CDR3 has 15 amino acids.

The chain couples TRBV5-1 to TRBJ2-7, with 7 bases that match TRBD1. The germline V gene has CDR1 SGHRS and CDR2 YFSETQ. The CDR3 contains 14 residues. V lost 4 bases to trimming and J lost 3 bases; unmatched junction nucleotides: 7. In DNA, the CDR3 is TGCGCCAGCAGCAAGAATACAGGGGACTACGAGCAGTACTTC. Translating it yields CASSKNTGDYEQYF. The entire variable domain, with the rest obtained from reference TRBV5-1 and TRBJ2-7, is as follows: KAGVTQTPRYLIKTRGQQVTLSCSPISGHRSVSWYQQTPGQGLQFLFEYFSETQRNKGNFPGRFSGRQFSNSRSEMNVSTLELGDSALYLCASSKNTGDYEQYFGPGTRLTVT.

This clonotype has more than one count but fewer than ten. V and J are TRBV19 and TRBJ2-7; D gene uncertain. V dropped 4 bases and J dropped 2 bases, with 12 bases sitting between them. The CDR3 extends over 14 amino acids. Germline CDR1 and CDR2: LNHDA and SQIVND (reference sequence). CDR3 DNA sequence: TGTGCCAGTAGTACCCTGGACCGGCCCTACGAGCAGTACTTC. This gives the protein CASSTLDRPYEQYF.

V usage is TRBV5-1 and J usage is TRBJ2-3; possible D gene TRBD1, 5 bases. Trimming removed 3 bases at V and 0 bases at J, with 8 bases between. Germline CDR1 is SGHRS and CDR2 is YFSETQ. The CDR3 extends over 14 amino acids. CDR3: CASSSQGSTDTQYF. CDR3 DNA sequence: TGCGCCAGCAGCTCTCAGGGAAGCACAGATACGCAGTATTTT.

The chain uses TRBV3-1 and TRBJ2-2; D might be TRBD2 (5 bases). CDR1 LGHDT and CDR2 YNNKEL come from the germline V gene (reference sequence). V was cut by 1 base and J by 7 bases, with 10 bases left in between. The CDR3 length is 14 residues. CDR3: CASSQVHRGGELFF. In DNA, the CDR3 is TGTGCCAGCAGCCAAGTACACCGGGGCGGGGAGCTGTTTTTT.

The chain carries TRBV20-1 and TRBJ2-4; 8 bases agree with TRBD1. This CDR3 contains 14 residues. Germline lookup yields CDR1 DFQATT and CDR2 SNEGSKA (reference sequence). Germline trimming cut 5 bases from V and 1 base from J; bases unmatched to any gene: 4. The CDR3 coding sequence is TGCAGTGCTTACAGGGGGGTGGCCAAAAACATTCAGTACTTC. It specifies CSAYRGVAKNIQYF.

This clonotype was counted at least ten times. The chain has TRBV5-6 and TRBJ1-5, with TRBD1 matching 7 bases. This CDR3 comprises 15 residues. Germline-derived CDR1 and CDR2 are SGHDT and YYEEEE. The J segment lost 5 bases and the V segment lost 5 bases, leaving 10 bases of the junction unmatched. This CDR3 is CASSSSGQLYQPQHF. The CDR3 coding sequence is TGTGCCAGCAGTTCATCGGGACAGTTATATCAGCCCCAGCATTTT.

The rearrangement uses TRBV25-1 and TRBJ2-7, with D possibly matching TRBD2 (5 bases). Trimming took 7 bases from V and 6 from J, leaving 10 bases between them. The CDR3 is 11 residues long. Looked up from germline, CDR1 is MGHDK and CDR2 is SYGVNS. CDR3 in DNA: TGTGCCAGCACCTATGGGAGCGAGCAGTACTTC. This translates into CASTYGSEQYF.

This clonotype has ten or more counts. This rearrangement joins TRBV2 to TRBJ1-2; possible D gene TRBD1, 6 bases. Trimming removed 6 bases from V and 4 bases from J, with 12 bases in between. This CDR3 region has 13 residues. From germline, CDR1 is SNHLY and CDR2 FYNNEI. CDR3 region: CASSADSLYGYTF. The CDR3 nucleotides are TGTGCCAGCAGCGCGGACAGCCTCTATGGCTACACCTTC.

The chain uses TRBV7-2 and TRBJ2-2; TRBD1 aligns across 8 bases. V lost 3 bases and J lost 5; bases outside the gene matches: 11. Germline values: CDR1 SGHTA, CDR2 FQGNSA. The CDR3 spans 17 residues. CDR3 nucleotides: TGTGCCAGCAGCTTTGGACAGGGTAGTCTTCGGACCGGGGAGCTGTTTTTT. Protein product: CASSFGQGSLRTGELFF. Full variable domain (outside the CDR3, taken from reference TRBV7-2 and TRBJ2-2): GAGVSQSPSNKVTEKGKDVELRCDPISGHTALYWYRQSLGQGLEFLIYFQGNSAPDKSGLPSDRFSAERTGGSVSTLTIQRTQQEDSAVYLCASSFGQGSLRTGELFFGEGSRLTVL.

The V call is TRBV7-9, the J call TRBJ1-2, with D uncertain. This CDR3 spans 13 amino acids. In germline, CDR1 is SEHNR, CDR2 FQNEAQ (reference sequence). With 2 bases removed from V and 2 bases from J, the gap between germline ends came to 6 bases. DNA for the CDR3: TGTGCCAGCAGCTTAAGGCAGAACTATGGCTACACCTTC. Encoded protein: CASSLRQNYGYTF.

The V call is TRBV5-1, the J call TRBJ1-2, with TRBD1 as a possible D gene (5 bases). Germline CDR1 and CDR2: SGHRS and YFSETQ. V lost 5 bases and J lost 3, with 14 bases in between. The CDR3 contains 14 residues. CDR3 in DNA: TGCGCCAGCAGACCGGGGGTGGTAGACTATGGCTACACCTTC. It specifies CASRPGVVDYGYTF.

This rearrangement joins TRBV6-2 or TRBV6-3 to TRBJ2-1; 8 bases fit TRBD2. This CDR3 spans 16 amino acids. V gave up 6 bases and J gave up 2 bases; unmatched junction bases: 9. Germline CDR1 reads MNHEY; CDR2 reads SVGEGT. Here the CDR3 reads CASRQNVLAAYNEQFF. The CDR3 coding sequence is TGTGCCAGCAGACAAAACGTACTAGCGGCCTACAATGAGCAGTTCTTC.

The V call is TRBV5-1, the J call TRBJ2-1, with D possibly matching TRBD1 (5 bases). Germline CDR1 reads SGHRS; CDR2 reads YFSETQ. Trimming took off 0 bases at V and 5 bases at J, with 15 bases between the two ends. The CDR3 extends over 16 amino acids. CDR3 residues: CASSLAVAGPHNEQFF. Here the CDR3 DNA reads TGCGCCAGCAGCTTGGCCGTGGCAGGGCCCCACAATGAGCAGTTCTTC.

This clonotype was seen many times. The chain joins TRBV27 to TRBJ2-7; tentatively, D is TRBD1 or TRBD2 (5 bases each). With 6 bases removed from V and 6 bases from J, the gap between germline ends came to 9 bases. The CDR3 runs 11 residues. Germline CDR1 MNHEY, CDR2 SMNVEV (reference sequence). The CDR3 protein is CASSDGAEQYF. The CDR3 DNA reads TGTGCCAGCAGCGACGGGGCCGAGCAGTACTTC.

There are a few counts of this clonotype. CDR3 sequence (DNA): TGTGCCAGCAGTCCAGGACAGGCAAAGCAGTTCTTC. Its translation: CASSPGQAKQFF. The genes are TRBV6-2 or TRBV6-3 and TRBJ2-1, with 7 bases matching TRBD1. CDR1 and CDR2 from the germline V gene are MNHEY and SVGEGT. Trimming at V came to 5 bases and at J to 11 bases, leaving 6 bases not matched to a gene. The CDR3 spans 12 residues.

The chain has TRBV29-1 and TRBJ1-1; 7 positions agree with TRBD1. The CDR3 runs to 18 residues. CDR1 is SQVTM, CDR2 ANQGSEA, per germline. Trimming removed 5 bases from V and 2 bases from J; junction bases left unmatched: 20. As DNA, the CDR3 is TGCAGCGTTCTAGAGTTTGATTCCAAGACAGGGATCAACACTGAAGCTTTCTTT. It encodes CSVLEFDSKTGINTEAFF.

This clonotype has only a few counts. This chain uses TRBV27 with TRBJ1-6; D remains unclear. The CDR3 contains 13 residues. CDR1 and CDR2 (germline): MNHEY, SMNVEV (reference sequence). With 5 bases removed from V and 6 bases from J, the gap between germline ends came to 8 bases. CDR3 nucleotide sequence: TGTGCCAGCAGTCGTTCAAGTAATTCACCCCTCCACTTT. Its protein product is CASSRSSNSPLHF.

The rearrangement links TRBV7-9 to TRBJ1-1, with D unclear. V was cut by 5 bases and J by 7 bases, with 11 bases left in between. The CDR3 loop spans 12 amino acids. The germline V gene encodes CDR1 SEHNR and CDR2 FQNEAQ (reference sequence). The CDR3 is CASSAVLSEAFF. The CDR3 bases are TGTGCCAGCAGCGCAGTACTCAGTGAAGCTTTCTTT.

The chain recombines TRBV7-9 with TRBJ1-3, with D maybe TRBD1 (5 bases). Germline V gene data show CDR1 as SEHNR and CDR2 as FQNEAQ (reference sequence). This CDR3 contains 15 residues. V was trimmed by 4 bases and J by 4 bases, leaving 14 bases between them. CDR3 coding DNA: TGTGCCAGCAGCTCTCAGGGTTTCCTCGGAAACACCATATATTTT. Its protein is CASSSQGFLGNTIYF.